These 32 T cell receptor beta chains came from one sample sequenced in a study of blood T cell repertoires in COVID-19. The assay was immunoSEQ multiplex PCR, and TCRdb's table has in-frame clones only and misses some. The table records 60,000 to 85,000 clones, around 85% of them present only once. The material sequenced was peripheral blood. These receptors came from a man aged 50 to 60 with active COVID-19.

This clone was seen a handful of times. As DNA, the CDR3 is TGTGCCACCAGCAGAGATGTCCAGGCGCAGTTCTTC. This codes for CATSRDVQAQFF. The chain employs TRBV15 and TRBJ2-1; no clear D gene. The V gene lost 0 bases and the J gene lost 12 bases, with 9 bases spanning the gap. Germline V CDR1 and CDR2: LNHNV, YYDKDF (reference sequence). The length of the CDR3 is 12 residues.

The chain employs TRBV7-9 and TRBJ2-5; 10 nucleotides match TRBD2. Germline CDR1 reads SEHNR; CDR2 reads FQNEAQ (reference sequence). V dropped 7 bases and J dropped 0; count of bases not matched to a gene: 5. CDR3 length: 15 amino acids. The CDR3 is CASNNLAGDQETQYF. As DNA, the CDR3 is TGTGCCAGCAACAACCTAGCGGGGGACCAAGAGACCCAGTACTTC.

This clone occurred once. The chain joins TRBV25-1 to TRBJ2-2, with 7 bases lining up with TRBD1. V shed 1 base and J 7 bases; nucleotides not matched to a gene: 12. This CDR3 is built from 17 residues. The germline gives CDR1 MGHDK, CDR2 SYGVNS. CDR3: CASSESLGRGQIGELFF. CDR3 DNA sequence: TGTGCCAGCAGTGAATCATTGGGTAGGGGGCAGATCGGGGAGCTGTTTTTT. Full variable domain (remainder filled in from reference TRBV25-1 and TRBJ2-2): EADIYQTPRYLVIGTGKKITLECSQTMGHDKMYWYQQDPGMELHLIHYSYGVNSTEKGDLSSESTVSRIRTEHFPLTLESARPSHTSQYLCASSESLGRGQIGELFFGEGSRLTVL.

This chain connects TRBV15 to TRBJ2-7; 9 nucleotides match TRBD1. The CDR3 has 15 amino acids. Unmatched junction bases numbered 8, after V lost 2 bases and J lost 6 bases. Germline-derived CDR1 and CDR2 are LNHNV and YYDKDF (reference sequence). The CDR3 loop reads CATSRPGQGGGEQYF. In DNA form, the CDR3 reads TGTGCCACCAGCAGACCGGGACAGGGAGGAGGCGAGCAGTACTTC. Supplemented by reference TRBV15 and TRBJ2-7, the full variable domain reads DAMVIQNPRYQVTQFGKPVTLSCSQTLNHNVMYWYQQKSSQAPKLLFHYYDKDFNNEADTPDNFQSRRPNTSFCFLDIRSPGLGDTAMYLCATSRPGQGGGEQYFGPGTRLTVT.

This chain uses TRBV24-1 with TRBJ2-7; possible D gene TRBD1, 6 bases. The CDR3 is 14 amino acids. Between the trimmed V and J ends, which lost 8 bases and 1 base, there was a span of 14 bases. CDR1 is KGHDR and CDR2 is SFDVKD in the germline V gene. The CDR3 loop reads CATTTDRPSYEQYF. The DNA for the CDR3 is TGTGCCACCACCACAGACAGGCCGTCCTACGAGCAGTACTTC.

V is TRBV27 and J is TRBJ1-5; 7 bases fit TRBD1. CDR3 length: 17 residues. Looked up from germline, CDR1 is MNHEY and CDR2 is SMNVEV (reference sequence). Trimming removed 5 bases from V and 1 base from J; junction bases left unmatched: 11. CDR3 bases: TGTGCCAGCAGTCCGGGACAGAAGGGGTTGAGCAATCAGCCCCAGCATTTT. Its translation is CASSPGQKGLSNQPQHF.

J is TRBJ2-7 and V is TRBV19; no definite D call. This CDR3 is 15 amino acids long. Germline V gene lookup returns CDR1 LNHDA and CDR2 SQIVND (reference sequence). V was pared by 0 bases and J by 0 bases, with 9 bases between. The DNA of the CDR3 is TGTGCCAGTAGTATAGATAGCCAGACCTCCTACGAGCAGTACTTC. The encoded protein is CASSIDSQTSYEQYF.

This clone was detected a few times. The chain uses TRBV2 and TRBJ1-2; TRBD1 is a possible D gene (5 bases). Trimming took 6 bases from V and 7 from J, leaving 15 bases between them. Germline CDR1 is SNHLY and CDR2 is FYNNEI. The CDR3 contains 13 residues. The CDR3 is CASRFAGGPGYTF. CDR3 DNA: TGTGCCAGCAGATTTGCGGGGGGTCCTGGCTACACCTTC.

The V call is TRBV7-9, the J call TRBJ2-5; TRBD1 might be the D (5 bases). The CDR3 covers 14 residues. The germline V gene has CDR1 SEHNR and CDR2 FQNEAQ (reference sequence). Deletions cut 4 bases from V and 0 bases from J, with 9 bases between. The CDR3 protein is CASSSTGYQETQYF. The CDR3, as DNA: TGTGCCAGCAGCTCCACAGGCTACCAAGAGACCCAGTACTTC.

The chain combines TRBV27 with TRBJ2-5; 7 bases line up with TRBD1. Germline V lookup: CDR1 MNHEY, CDR2 SMNVEV (reference sequence). The length of the CDR3 is 14 residues. Trimming cost V 2 bases and J 4 bases; bases outside gene matches: 4. CDR3 DNA: TGTGCCAGCAGTTTAAGGACAGGACGAGAGACCCAGTACTTC. Residues: CASSLRTGRETQYF.

Details on this clone: At one boundary the junction diverges from the germline segment, which might be a read error. This chain links TRBV9 with TRBJ2-5; 7 positions agree with TRBD2. The length of the CDR3 is 13 residues. Germline CDR1 SGDLS, CDR2 YYNGEE. The CDR3 here is CARSVWGGETQYF. The CDR3 coding sequence is TGTGCCCGCAGCGTCTGGGGGGGGGAGACCCAGTACTTC.

J is TRBJ2-1 and V is TRBV6-2 or TRBV6-3; 11 bases fit TRBD2. The CDR3 has 15 amino acids. Trimming at V came to 5 bases and at J to 9 bases, leaving 9 bases not matched to a gene. Germline CDR1 and CDR2: MNHEY and SVGEGT. The CDR3 DNA follows: TGTGCCAGCAGTCCACAACTAGCGGGAGTCGGTGAGCAGTTCTTC. It is translated as CASSPQLAGVGEQFF.

This clone was counted a few times. V is TRBV5-4 and J is TRBJ1-6, with D possibly TRBD1 on 5 matching bases. The V gene lost 4 bases and the J gene lost 9 bases, with 8 bases spanning the gap. Germline CDR1 and CDR2: SGHNT and YYREEE (reference sequence). The CDR3 covers 12 residues. CDR3 region: CASSRQGSPLHF. The CDR3 region has the DNA TGTGCCAGCAGCCGCCAGGGTTCACCCCTCCACTTT.

Note on this clone: The sample contains more than one DNA sequence encoding this CDR3. The J gene is TRBJ1-1, the V gene TRBV5-1; TRBD1 matches at 7 bases. The V gene's germline CDR1 is SGHRS and CDR2 YFSETQ. V was pared by 4 bases and J by 1 base, with 4 bases of the junction left unmatched. The CDR3 has 14 amino acids. The CDR3 sequence: CASSPQGGNTEAFF. CDR3 in DNA: TGCGCCAGCAGCCCCCAGGGGGGGAACACTGAAGCTTTCTTT.

The rearrangement links TRBV5-8 to TRBJ2-1; TRBD2 matches 10 bases. Germline V lookup: CDR1 SGHTS, CDR2 YDEGEE. With 5 bases clipped from V and 7 bases from J, the junction kept 12 bases outside the gene matches. The CDR3 has 16 residues. The CDR3 region has the DNA TGTGCCAGCAGGAGGAGTAGCGGGAGGATTCGAAATGAGCAGTTCTTC. Translating gives CASRRSSGRIRNEQFF. Variable domain in full (rest from reference TRBV5-8 and TRBJ2-1): EAGVTQSPTHLIKTRGQQATLRCSPISGHTSVYWYQQALGLGLQFLLWYDEGEERNRGNFPPRFSGRQFPNYSSELNVNALELEDSALYLCASRRSSGRIRNEQFFGPGTRLTVL.

V usage is TRBV5-1 and J usage is TRBJ2-5, with 7 nucleotides matching TRBD1. The V gene's germline CDR1 is SGHRS and CDR2 YFSETQ. The CDR3 runs to 12 residues. V shed 0 bases and J 9 bases; nucleotides not matched to a gene: 2. CDR3 sequence: CASSLAQGAQYF. The CDR3 DNA follows: TGCGCCAGCAGCTTGGCCCAGGGGGCCCAGTACTTC. Based on the CDR3 plus reference TRBV5-1 and TRBJ2-5, the full variable domain is KAGVTQTPRYLIKTRGQQVTLSCSPISGHRSVSWYQQTPGQGLQFLFEYFSETQRNKGNFPGRFSGRQFSNSRSEMNVSTLELGDSALYLCASSLAQGAQYFGPGTRLLVL.

This clone turned up a few times. The rearrangement links TRBV7-2 to TRBJ2-7; 13 bases align to TRBD2. The CDR3 is 15 amino acids. V dropped 4 bases and J dropped 9; count of bases not matched to a gene: 9. Germline V gene sequence: CDR1 SGHTA, CDR2 FQGNSA. This CDR3 reads CASSSPGLAGIAQYF. As DNA, the CDR3 is TGTGCCAGCAGCTCCCCGGGACTAGCGGGAATAGCGCAGTACTTC.

The chain combines TRBV6-2 or TRBV6-3 with TRBJ2-7, with a tentative D call TRBD1 (6 bases). CDR3 size: 16 residues. Germline V gives CDR1 MNHEY, CDR2 SVGEGT. V lost 5 bases and J 1 base, leaving 18 bases between the germline ends. The DNA of the CDR3 is TGTGCCAGCAGTAGCCGTGGGGGCACGAGGTCCTACGAGCAGTACTTC. It codes for CASSSRGGTRSYEQYF.

This sequence joins TRBV7-2 and TRBJ1-1; D ambiguous. V was pared by 5 bases and J by 1 base, with 8 bases between. This CDR3 has 13 amino acids. Germline V gives CDR1 SGHTA, CDR2 FQGNSA. In nucleotides, the CDR3 is TGTGCCAGCAGCATAAGGAGGAACACTGAAGCTTTCTTT. Translating it yields CASSIRRNTEAFF.

This clone came up a few times. The CDR3 region is CASSLAGTRSNSPLHF. In DNA form, the CDR3 reads TGTGCCAGCAGCTTAGCCGGGACTCGATCTAATTCACCCCTCCACTTT. J is TRBJ1-6 and V is TRBV7-9; weak D call: TRBD1 (5 bases). The CDR3 is 16 amino acids. CDR1 is SEHNR, CDR2 FQNEAQ, per germline (reference sequence). V dropped 0 bases and J dropped 6 bases, with 12 bases sitting between them.

This chain joins TRBV12-3 or TRBV12-4 and TRBJ1-2, with TRBD1 matching over 8 bases. J was trimmed by 10 bases and V by 5 bases; bases with no gene match: 6. This CDR3 spans 12 amino acids. In DNA form, the CDR3 reads TGTGCCAGCAGTAAGGACAGGGACGTCTACACCTTC. It translates to CASSKDRDVYTF.

V and J are TRBV19 and TRBJ2-5, with a tentative D call TRBD1 (6 bases). V dropped 3 bases and J dropped 5 bases, with 16 bases sitting between them. The CDR3 runs 15 residues. Germline V gives CDR1 LNHDA, CDR2 SQIVND (reference sequence). CDR3 nucleotides: TGTGCCAGTAGTATTAGCTGGGGGCGAGGGGAGACCCAGTACTTC. Amino acid sequence: CASSISWGRGETQYF.

Concerning this clone: One end of the junction is discordant with germline, which a read error may explain. The chain has TRBV11-2 and TRBJ1-3; weak D call: TRBD1 (6 bases). The CDR3 consists of 14 residues. Germline lookup yields CDR1 SGHAT and CDR2 FQNNGV. DNA of the CDR3: TGTGCCAGCACCTTAACAGGGTCTGGAAACACCATATATTTT. Amino acids: CASTLTGSGNTIYF.

This chain links TRBV7-8 with TRBJ2-7, with D uncertain. There are 15 residues in the CDR3. Germline V gene data show CDR1 as SGHVS and CDR2 as FQNEAQ. The V and J ends lost 5 bases and 1 base respectively, with 15 bases between them. The CDR3 reads CASSPSVPRSYEQYF. The CDR3 DNA sequence: TGTGCCAGCAGCCCCTCGGTTCCCCGTTCCTACGAGCAGTACTTC.

The chain recombines TRBV7-9 with TRBJ2-5; the match to TRBD2 covers 10 bases. The CDR3 sequence is 14 residues long. Per germline, CDR1 SEHNR and CDR2 FQNEAQ (reference sequence). The V segment lost 1 base and the J segment 9 bases; nucleotides outside the gene matches: 5. This chain's CDR3 is CASSLGTSGLAQYF. The CDR3 DNA follows: TGTGCCAGCAGCTTAGGGACTAGCGGACTGGCCCAGTACTTC.

This clone was seen a single time. This chain links TRBV18 with TRBJ2-7, with D uncertain. CDR1 is KGHSH, CDR2 LQKENI, per germline. The CDR3 covers 11 residues. V lost 3 bases and J 7 bases, leaving 7 bases between the germline ends. CDR3 in DNA: TGTGCCAGCTCACCTAACCGGGAGCAGTACTTC. Translating gives CASSPNREQYF.

V gene TRBV7-3 combines with J gene TRBJ2-1; 7 positions match TRBD2. V lost 1 base to trimming and J lost 5 bases; unmatched junction nucleotides: 8. From germline, CDR1 is SGHTA and CDR2 FQGTGA. The CDR3 runs 16 residues. The CDR3 loop is CASSLIPSGGDNEQFF. CDR3 in DNA: TGTGCCAGCAGCTTAATTCCTAGCGGAGGGGACAATGAGCAGTTCTTC.

The genes are TRBV30 and TRBJ1-1, with a possible D match to TRBD1 (5 bases). Per germline, CDR1 GTSNPN and CDR2 SVGIG (reference sequence). This CDR3 is built from 14 residues. The ends were cut back, 2 bases at V and 4 bases at J, with 14 bases in the middle. For the CDR3, the DNA is TGTGCCTGGAGTAGAATCAGGGAAATCACTGAAGCTTTCTTT. Protein sequence: CAWSRIREITEAFF.

This chain connects TRBV7-3 to TRBJ2-3; D may be TRBD1 (6 bases). The CDR3 spans 17 residues. V was cut by 2 bases and J by 3 bases, with 18 bases left in between. The germline CDR1 and CDR2 sequences are SGHTA and FQGTGA. The CDR3 nucleotides read TGTGCCAGCAGCTTAGACAGTAGGAACAGGGTTACAGATACGCAGTATTTT. Its translation: CASSLDSRNRVTDTQYF.

The rearrangement joins TRBV29-1 to TRBJ2-3; possibly TRBD1 for D (6 bases). CDR3 length: 13 amino acids. Germline loops: CDR1 SQVTM, CDR2 ANQGSEA. V was cut by 4 bases and J by 1 base, with 9 bases left in between. The CDR3: CSVVQGGTDTQYF. The CDR3 region has the DNA TGCAGCGTTGTACAGGGCGGCACAGATACGCAGTATTTT.

The count of this clone is one. V is TRBV5-1 and J is TRBJ2-3; 7 nucleotides line up with TRBD2. The germline V gene has CDR1 SGHRS and CDR2 YFSETQ. CDR3 size: 14 residues. The ends lost 6 bases at V and 2 bases at J; junction bases unmatched: 6. CDR3 loop: CASTRDYYTDTQYF. The CDR3 DNA is TGCGCCAGCACCCGGGACTACTACACAGATACGCAGTATTTT. The full variable domain, in which reference TRBV5-1 and TRBJ2-3 provide the parts outside the CDR3, is KAGVTQTPRYLIKTRGQQVTLSCSPISGHRSVSWYQQTPGQGLQFLFEYFSETQRNKGNFPGRFSGRQFSNSRSEMNVSTLELGDSALYLCASTRDYYTDTQYFGPGTRLTVL.

The chain is built from TRBV19 and TRBJ1-1; perhaps TRBD1 as D (6 bases). The CDR3 is made up of 15 amino acids. The germline V gene encodes CDR1 LNHDA and CDR2 SQIVND (reference sequence). Trimming left V 4 bases short and J 3 bases short, with 15 bases between. The CDR3 is CASSRNNRAYTEAFF. DNA for the CDR3: TGTGCCAGTAGTAGGAATAACAGGGCCTACACTGAAGCTTTCTTT.